This TCR beta chain appears in the sequencing data of a study of CD8 T cells in ankylosing spondylitis. In its sample, this clonotype was seen a few times. The target antigen is unknown. Study observations and caveats: Earlier authors reported some of these motif variants in reactive arthritis synovial fluid and blood. The clones that were linked to disease were reported to be significantly enriched in matched synovial fluid samples from ankylosing spondylitis patients.

CDR3 length: 10 amino acids. Per the germline V gene, CDR1 is SGHAT and CDR2 is FQNNGV. V lost 4 bases, J lost 7 bases, and 5 bases lay in between. For TCR beta, libraries came from quantitative 5'-RACE with molecular barcodes. TCRdb re-derived calls from the 5' RACE reads in MiXCR, one entry per CDR3 protein. The sample carries 250,000 or so distinct CDR3 sequences, about a sixth recorded once. The clonotype originates from a male donor with ankylosing spondylitis or in good health (not recorded which). The sequencing sample was made of blood, either unsorted or a sorted T cell fraction (not recorded which). This rearrangement joins TRBV11-2 to TRBJ2-7, with D hard to call. In DNA form, the CDR3 reads TGTGCCAGCAGCTACCGGGAGCAGTACTTC. Its translation: CASSYREQYF. The entire variable domain, with the rest obtained from reference TRBV11-2 and TRBJ2-7, is as follows: EAGVAQSPRYKIIEKRQSVAFWCNPISGHATLYWYQQILGQGPKLLIQFQNNGVVDDSQLPKDRFSAERLKGVDSTLKIQPAKLEDSAVYLCASSYREQYFGPGTRLTVT.